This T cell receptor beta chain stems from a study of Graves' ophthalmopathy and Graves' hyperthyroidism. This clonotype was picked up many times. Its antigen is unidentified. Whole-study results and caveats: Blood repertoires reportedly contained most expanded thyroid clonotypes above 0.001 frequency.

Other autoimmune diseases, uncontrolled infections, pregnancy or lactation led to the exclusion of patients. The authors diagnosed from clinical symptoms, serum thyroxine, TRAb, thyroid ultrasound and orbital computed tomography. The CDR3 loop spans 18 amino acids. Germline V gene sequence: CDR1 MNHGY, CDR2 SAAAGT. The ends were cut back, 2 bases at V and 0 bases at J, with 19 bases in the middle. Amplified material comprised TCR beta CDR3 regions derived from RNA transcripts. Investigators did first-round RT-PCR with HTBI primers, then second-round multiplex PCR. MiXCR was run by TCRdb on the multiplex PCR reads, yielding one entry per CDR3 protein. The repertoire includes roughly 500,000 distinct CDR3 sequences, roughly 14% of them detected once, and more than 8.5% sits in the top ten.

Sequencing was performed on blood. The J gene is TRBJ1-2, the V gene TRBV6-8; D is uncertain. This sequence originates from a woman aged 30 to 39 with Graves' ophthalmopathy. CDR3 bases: TGTGCCAGCAGTTACCTCGGTTGGTGGGAGATGACTAACTATGGCTACACCTTC. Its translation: CASSYLGWWEMTNYGYTF.